This T cell receptor beta chain was identified during a study of B cell selection in AIRE deficiency. Notes on the study in general: Shared Treg sequences had shorter CDR3s, biased toward rearrangements with few non-templated insertions.

Some clones are missing from TCRdb's copy, which holds only in-frame ones; the method was immunoSEQ multiplex PCR. In the table there are 23,000 or so clones, about nine tenths of which are singletons. As for this clone: Its specificity is not known.

There are 15 residues in the CDR3. Looked up from germline, CDR1 is SQVTM and CDR2 is ANQGSEA. V gave up 8 bases and J gave up 10 bases; unmatched junction bases: 20. Regulatory T cells were sorted as CD4+CD25hiCD127low/negative. The genes are TRBV29-1 and TRBJ2-1, with 7 bases matching TRBD2. The specimen was CD4+CD25+ Tregs sorted from PBMCs. This sequence originates from a human donor in good health. The CDR3 is CSSSVSGGIFAEQFF. CDR3 in DNA: TGCAGCTCCTCGGTATCGGGAGGAATCTTCGCAGAGCAGTTCTTC.